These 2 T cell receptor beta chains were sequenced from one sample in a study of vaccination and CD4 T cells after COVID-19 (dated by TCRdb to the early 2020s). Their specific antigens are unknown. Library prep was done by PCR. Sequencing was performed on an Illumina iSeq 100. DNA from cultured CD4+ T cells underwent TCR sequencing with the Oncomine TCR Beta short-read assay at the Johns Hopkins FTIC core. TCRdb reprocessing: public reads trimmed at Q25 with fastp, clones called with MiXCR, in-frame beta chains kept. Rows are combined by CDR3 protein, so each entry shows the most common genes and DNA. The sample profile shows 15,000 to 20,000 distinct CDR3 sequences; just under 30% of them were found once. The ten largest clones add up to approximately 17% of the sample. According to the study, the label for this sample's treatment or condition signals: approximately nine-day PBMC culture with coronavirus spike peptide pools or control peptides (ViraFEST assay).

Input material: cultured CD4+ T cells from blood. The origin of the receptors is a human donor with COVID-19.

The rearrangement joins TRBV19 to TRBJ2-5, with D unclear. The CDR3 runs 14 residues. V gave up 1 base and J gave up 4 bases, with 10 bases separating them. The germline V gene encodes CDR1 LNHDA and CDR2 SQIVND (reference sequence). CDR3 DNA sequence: TGTGCCAGTAGTATAGGTCCCAGCCCAGAGACCCAGTACTTC. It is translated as CASSIGPSPETQYF.

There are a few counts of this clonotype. For the CDR3, the DNA is TGTGCCAGCAGCTTACGTAGACAGCTGAACACCGGGGAGCTGTTTTTT. Its protein product is CASSLRRQLNTGELFF. The rearrangement joins TRBV7-2 to TRBJ2-2; a weak D match, TRBD1 (5 bases). The CDR3 covers 16 residues. Germline assignment: CDR1 SGHTA and CDR2 FQGNSA. V was cut by 2 bases and J by 1 base, with 11 bases left in between.